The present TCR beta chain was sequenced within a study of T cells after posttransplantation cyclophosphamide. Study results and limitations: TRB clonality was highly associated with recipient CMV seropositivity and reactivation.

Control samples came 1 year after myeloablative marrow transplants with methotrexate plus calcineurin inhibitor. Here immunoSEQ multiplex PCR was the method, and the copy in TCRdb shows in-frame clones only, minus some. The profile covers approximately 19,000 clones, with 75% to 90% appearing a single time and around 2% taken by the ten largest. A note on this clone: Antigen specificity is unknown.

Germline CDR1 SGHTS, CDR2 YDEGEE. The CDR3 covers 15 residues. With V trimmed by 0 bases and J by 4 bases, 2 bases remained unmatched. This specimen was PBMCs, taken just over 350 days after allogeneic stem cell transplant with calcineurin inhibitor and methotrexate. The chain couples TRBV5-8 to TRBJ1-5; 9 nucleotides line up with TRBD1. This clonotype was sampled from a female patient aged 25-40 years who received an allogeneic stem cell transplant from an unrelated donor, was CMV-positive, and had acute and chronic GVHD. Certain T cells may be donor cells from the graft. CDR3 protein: CASSLETGGNQPQHF. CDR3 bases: TGTGCCAGCAGCTTGGAGACAGGGGGTAATCAGCCCCAGCATTTT.